This TCR beta chain was found in a study of regulatory T cells in long-lasting Graves disease. The wider study: A definition of persistent Graves' disease required over 5 years of antithyroid drugs plus positive TSH receptor antibodies.

TCR beta libraries were built with iRepertoire HTBI primers and Arm-PCR of CDR3 regions. TCRdb ran MiXCR on the multiplex PCR reads and lists one entry per CDR3 protein. The sample has 600,000 to 850,000 distinct CDR3 sequences; 30% are singletons. Study-wide findings and caveats: There was favoring of TRBV28, TRBJ1-2 and TRBJ2-5 in persistent disease. Among the persistent patients, 2,500 to 3,000 public clonotypes were shared, more than the roughly 990 shared among new patients.

Remarks on this clonotype: No antigen is known for it.

The CDR3 covers 13 residues. Trimming shortened V by 5 bases and J by 2 bases, and 9 bases separated the two germline ends. CDR1 and CDR2 from the germline V gene are SGDLS and YYNGEE. The time point: persistent/refractory GD, antithyroid drugs over 5 years with positive TRAb. PBMC RNA served as the TCR library source. It was by American Thyroid Association guidelines that Graves' disease was diagnosed. The source material was peripheral blood mononuclear cells (PBMCs), sampled when the disease was refractory, from a patient treated with antithyroid drugs. This TCR was sampled from a female donor with Graves disease. The chain employs TRBV9 and TRBJ2-3; no reliable D call. The CDR3: CASRRAPTDTQYF. In DNA, the CDR3 is TGTGCCAGCAGGAGAGCTCCCACAGATACGCAGTATTTT.